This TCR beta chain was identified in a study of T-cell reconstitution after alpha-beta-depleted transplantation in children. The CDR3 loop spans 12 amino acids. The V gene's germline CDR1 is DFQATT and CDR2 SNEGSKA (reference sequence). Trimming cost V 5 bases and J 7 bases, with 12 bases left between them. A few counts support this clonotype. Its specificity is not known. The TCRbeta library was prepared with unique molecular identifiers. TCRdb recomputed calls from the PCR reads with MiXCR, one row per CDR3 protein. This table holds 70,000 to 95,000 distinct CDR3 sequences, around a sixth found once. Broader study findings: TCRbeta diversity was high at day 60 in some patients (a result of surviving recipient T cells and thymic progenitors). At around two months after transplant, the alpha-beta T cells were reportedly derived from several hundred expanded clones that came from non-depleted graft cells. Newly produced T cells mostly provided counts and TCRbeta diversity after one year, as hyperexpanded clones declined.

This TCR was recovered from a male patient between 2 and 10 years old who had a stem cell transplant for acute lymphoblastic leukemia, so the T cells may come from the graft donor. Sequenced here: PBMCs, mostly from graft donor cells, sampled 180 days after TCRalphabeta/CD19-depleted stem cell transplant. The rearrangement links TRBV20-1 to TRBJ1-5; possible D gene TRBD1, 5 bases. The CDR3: CSARGIGQPQHF. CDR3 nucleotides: TGCAGTGCTCGGGGGATAGGGCAGCCCCAGCATTTT.